These 8 T cell receptor beta chains were sequenced from one sample in a study of PD-1 blockade in classical Hodgkin lymphoma. This sample's time point: cycle 4 day 1 (C4D1), after about 6 weeks of nivolumab. Relapses following autologous stem cell transplantation were seen in all patients, with brentuximab vedotin exposure varying. The assay was immunoSEQ multiplex PCR, and TCRdb's table has in-frame clones only and misses some. The table lists 30,000 or so clones, around 77% of them singletons, with 15% to 20% in the top ten. The material sequenced was peripheral blood mononuclear cells (PBMCs), taken before the fourth cycle of nivolumab. The receptors were gathered from a human donor with classical Hodgkin lymphoma.

This clone was found once. The chain couples TRBV7-6 to TRBJ2-1; TRBD2 is a possible D gene (6 bases). V was pared by 5 bases and J by 3 bases, with 14 bases between. In germline, CDR1 is SGHVS, CDR2 FNYEAQ. The CDR3 is 15 amino acids. This CDR3 is CASSSRRAFYNEQFF. CDR3 sequence (DNA): TGTGCCAGCAGCAGCCGGAGGGCGTTCTACAATGAGCAGTTCTTC.

This clone has only one observation. The CDR3 region has the DNA TGTGCCAGCAGCTTAGACGACAGGCCTTTCTACAATGAGCAGTTCTTC. This gives the protein CASSLDDRPFYNEQFF. This chain links TRBV7-9 with TRBJ2-1; possibly TRBD1 for D (6 bases). This CDR3 is 16 amino acids long. From germline, CDR1 is SEHNR and CDR2 FQNEAQ (reference sequence). Between the trimmed V and J ends, which lost 1 base and 3 bases, there was a span of 13 bases.

V usage is TRBV5-1 and J usage is TRBJ2-3; 7 bases are shared with TRBD1. Germline V gives CDR1 SGHRS, CDR2 YFSETQ. The CDR3 totals 15 residues. After removal of 0 bases from V and 4 bases from J, the junction contained 5 bases not matched to a gene. CDR3 residues: CASSLDRGDADTQYF. DNA for the CDR3: TGCGCCAGCAGCTTGGACAGGGGTGATGCAGATACGCAGTATTTT. The whole variable domain, filled in from reference TRBV5-1 and TRBJ2-3, reads KAGVTQTPRYLIKTRGQQVTLSCSPISGHRSVSWYQQTPGQGLQFLFEYFSETQRNKGNFPGRFSGRQFSNSRSEMNVSTLELGDSALYLCASSLDRGDADTQYFGPGTRLTVL.

The gene calls are TRBV18 and TRBJ2-7, with 10 bases matching TRBD1. In germline, CDR1 is KGHSH, CDR2 LQKENI. The CDR3 covers 16 residues. J lost 2 bases, V lost 4 bases, and 8 bases had no gene match. The CDR3 loop reads CASSRTTGGTTYEQYF. CDR3 nucleotide sequence: TGTGCCAGCTCACGGACGACAGGGGGCACAACCTACGAGCAGTACTTC.

The J gene is TRBJ2-7, the V gene TRBV6-1, with D possibly matching TRBD2 (6 bases). The CDR3 totals 15 residues. Trimming stripped 4 bases from V and 2 bases from J, with 15 bases between. Germline assignment: CDR1 MNHNS and CDR2 SASEGT. CDR3 amino acids: CASSAIGTHPYEQYF. The DNA for the CDR3 is TGTGCCAGCAGTGCAATCGGGACTCACCCCTACGAGCAGTACTTC.

The chain uses TRBV5-1 and TRBJ2-2; 8 positions agree with TRBD1. This CDR3 region has 14 residues. V shed 5 bases and J 5 bases; nucleotides not matched to a gene: 5. CDR1 and CDR2 from the germline V gene are SGHRS and YFSETQ. This CDR3 reads CASRERQGTGELFF. CDR3 nucleotide sequence: TGCGCCAGCAGGGAGAGACAGGGGACCGGGGAGCTGTTTTTT.

The V call is TRBV7-3, the J call TRBJ2-1, with a possible D match to TRBD2 (5 bases). In germline, CDR1 is SGHTA, CDR2 FQGTGA. The length of the CDR3 is 13 residues. Trimming took 4 bases from V and 6 from J, leaving 10 bases between them. Here the CDR3 DNA reads TGTGCCAGCAGCTCCACGGGGAGCAATGAGCAGTTCTTC. Translation: CASSSTGSNEQFF. Full variable domain (outside the CDR3, taken from reference TRBV7-3 and TRBJ2-1): GAGVSQTPSNKVTEKGKYVELRCDPISGHTALYWYRQSLGQGPEFLIYFQGTGAADDSGLPNDRFFAVRPEGSVSTLKIQRTERGDSAVYLCASSSTGSNEQFFGPGTRLTVL.

The sample holds a few counts of this clone. This chain connects TRBV7-3 to TRBJ2-3; no clear D. CDR1 is SGHTA and CDR2 is FQGTGA in the germline V gene. V was trimmed by 3 bases and J by 1 base, leaving 5 bases between them. The CDR3 has 13 residues. The CDR3 DNA is TGTGCCAGCAGCTTTGGCGGCACAGATACGCAGTATTTT. It translates to CASSFGGTDTQYF. Using reference TRBV7-3 and TRBJ2-3 for the parts outside the CDR3, the full variable domain is GAGVSQTPSNKVTEKGKYVELRCDPISGHTALYWYRQSLGQGPEFLIYFQGTGAADDSGLPNDRFFAVRPEGSVSTLKIQRTERGDSAVYLCASSFGGTDTQYFGPGTRLTVL.